A single TCR beta chain is shown here with its context. Germline CDR1 SQVTM, CDR2 ANQGSEA. The CDR3 loop spans 14 amino acids. The trim removed 6 bases at V and 2 bases at J, leaving 9 bases unmatched. Only in-frame clones appear in the TCRdb table, and some are missing; sequencing was by immunoSEQ multiplex PCR. Among 150,000 to 200,000 clones listed, 90% were seen once. This entry belongs to a study of blood T cell repertoires in COVID-19. Turning to the study itself: Acute and convalescent COVID-19 samples came from the United States, Italy and Spain.

This clonotype originated in a man aged 50 to 59 with acute or convalescent COVID-19. The rearrangement uses TRBV29-1 and TRBJ1-2; the match to TRBD1 covers 7 bases. The sample consisted of peripheral blood. CDR3 DNA: TGCAGCGTCAAATCACAGGGGACAAACTATGGCTACACCTTC. This codes for CSVKSQGTNYGYTF.